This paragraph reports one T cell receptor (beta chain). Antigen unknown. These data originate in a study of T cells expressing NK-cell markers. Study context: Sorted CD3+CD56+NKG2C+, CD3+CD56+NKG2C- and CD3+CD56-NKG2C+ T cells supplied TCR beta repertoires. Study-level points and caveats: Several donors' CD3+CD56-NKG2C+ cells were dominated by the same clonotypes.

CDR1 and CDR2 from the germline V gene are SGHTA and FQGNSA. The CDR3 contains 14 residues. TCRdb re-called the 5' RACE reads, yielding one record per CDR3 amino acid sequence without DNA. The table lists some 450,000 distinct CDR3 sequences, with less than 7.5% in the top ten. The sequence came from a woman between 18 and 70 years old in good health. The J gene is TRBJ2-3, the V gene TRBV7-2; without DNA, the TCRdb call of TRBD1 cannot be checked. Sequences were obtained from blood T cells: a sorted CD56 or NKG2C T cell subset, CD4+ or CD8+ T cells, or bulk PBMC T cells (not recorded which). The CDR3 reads CASSWERGTDTQYF.